Listed below are T cell receptor beta chains from one sample, sequenced in a study of cytomegalovirus exposure and HLA in healthy donors. The method was immunoSEQ multiplex PCR; TCRdb's version includes in-frame clones alone and lacks a portion of them. The data show 120,000 to 150,000 clones, less than 90% seen once. Source material: PBMCs. These receptor sequences come from a boy under 10 years old in good health and CMV-seronegative. The conserved cysteine and the conserved F or W are not part of the CDR3 here. The D gene is left open where the match is weak.

>TRBJ2-3|12|TRBV28|TRBD1
ASGVEQGRYTQY
>TRBJ2-1|10|TRBV27|NA
ASSFSARGQF
>TRBJ2-3|13|TRBV7-3|TRBD2
ASSPLAGGTDTQY
>TRBJ1-5|11|TRBV19|NA
ASGPGYNQPQH
>TRBJ2-5|11|TRBV5-1|TRBD1
ASADRAQETQY
>TRBJ2-3|15|TRBV4-3|TRBD2
ASSQAGTSGSTDTQY
>TRBJ1-3|13|TRBV7-8|NA
ASSLARVNWNTIY
>TRBJ2-7|13|TRBV7-8|TRBD2
ASSLIGGRGYEQY
>NA|13|TRBV5-1|NA
ASSTQGGPSYEQY
>TRBJ1-6|14|TRBV18|NA
ASSLLDSPYNSPLH
>TRBJ2-7|15|TRBV7-9|NA
SSSPEGAGTANYEQY
>TRBJ2-5|9|TRBV10-1|NA
ASSDNVEQY
>TRBJ1-1|12|TRBV5-5|NA
ASIEGDLSTEAF
>TRBJ2-1|10|TRBV25-1|TRBD2
ASSVAGGEQF
>TRBJ2-5|12|TRBV7-7|NA
ASSFSPGGETQY
>TRBJ2-7|12|TRBV9|NA
ASSVGVRSYEQY
>TRBJ2-5|14|TRBV28|TRBD2
ASSLRAGGPVGTQY
>TRBJ1-1|14|TRBV10-3|TRBD1
AINDRRGPEGTEAF
>TRBJ1-1|13|TRBV5-6|TRBD1
ASSYGTGVPMEAF
>TRBJ1-1|11|TRBV28|NA
ASSLWGATEAF
>TRBJ2-5|12|TRBV29-1|TRBD1
SVTGTGRRETQY
>TRBJ1-2|11|TRBV19|NA
ASRVTENYGYT
>TRBJ1-2|16|TRBV5-6|TRBD1
ASSFYLQGSLSSYGYT
>TRBJ2-1|14|TRBV6-5|TRBD2
ASSSLAGPEGNEQF
>TRBJ2-2|11|TRBV6-4|NA
ASSALSRGELF
>TRBJ2-1|15|TRBV4-3|TRBD1
ASSRGLSGTGTNEQF
>TRBJ2-7|13|TRBV28|NA
ASSLPRRVAYEQY
>TRBJ2-2|12|TRBV19|NA
ASSTLLPTGELF